This TCR beta chain was recorded in a study of T cells after posttransplantation cyclophosphamide. Study-wide results and limits: Donor-recipient repertoire similarity was low at 1-2 months, rising over year one. After PTCy, TRB diversity resembled that of CNI/methotrexate controls. Skin or GI-infiltrating T cells shared few TRB sequences with blood.

On the day of bone marrow donation, the related graft donor provided peripheral blood. Libraries were prepared by immunoSEQ multiplex PCR; TCRdb keeps only in-frame clonotypes and omits some of them. Altogether under 45,000 clones were found in the sample, and no singletons occur. This CDR3 spans 16 amino acids. V gave up 3 bases and J gave up 7 bases, with 16 bases separating them. Germline V gives CDR1 MNHEY, CDR2 SVGAGI. This clone was counted at least ten times. Its specificity is unknown. What was sequenced was PBMCs. The TCR was taken from a woman in her forties or fifties in good health and a related stem cell transplant donor. The J gene is TRBJ1-6, the V gene TRBV6-5; maybe TRBD1 (6 bases). In nucleotides, the CDR3 is TGTGCCAGCAGTTATTGGGGGGGGGCCTCCAATTCACCCCTCCACTTT. Protein product: CASSYWGGASNSPLHF.